The rows below give T cell receptor beta chains drawn from one sample of a study of shared clonotypes between healthy human individuals. The repertoire was sequenced with immunoSEQ multiplex PCR; TCRdb's copy has only in-frame clones and lacks some. This table holds over a million clones, 98% found once. The source material was naive CD4+ T cells sorted from blood. The receptors were gathered from a man aged 25 to 40 in good health. Each CDR3 is given with its conserved first and last residue.

v_gene	j_gene	CDR3aa
TRBV11-2	TRBJ1-2	CASSLSRTGLIYGYTF
TRBV6-6	TRBJ2-7	CATAGGNYEQYF
TRBV27	TRBJ1-5	CASSLRSLSNQPQHF
TRBV30	TRBJ1-5	CAWSVTGVGQPQHF
TRBV7-9	TRBJ2-1	CASSLFPSGPRMNEQFF
TRBV18	TRBJ1-5	CASSPGVGNQPQHF
TRBV7-9	TRBJ2-1	CASSPRRESYNEQFF
TRBV7-8	TRBJ2-1	CASSLGLAGVNEQFF
TRBV19	TRBJ2-7	CASSGTHTYEQYF
TRBV18	TRBJ2-7	CASSPQGASSYEQYF
TRBV30	TRBJ2-1	CAWSTAEQFF
TRBV7-8	TRBJ1-4	CASSPITNEKLFF
TRBV7-8	TRBJ1-5	CASSLFGGGQSYQPQHF
TRBV20-1	TRBJ2-7	CGPRGVDEQYF
TRBV5-6	TRBJ1-1	CASSGGNTEAFF
TRBV15	TRBJ2-1	CATSARDKYNEQFF
TRBV10-2	TRBJ2-7	CPQQWFYEQYF
TRBV9	TRBJ2-2	CASSPGLLLTGELFF
TRBV10-3	TRBJ2-4	CAISESRRDRNIQYF
TRBV5-6	TRBJ2-6	CASSLTVLSGANVLTF
TRBV4-2	TRBJ2-1	CASSPTSGTYNEQFF
TRBV6-5	TRBJ2-3	CASSYGGHTQYF
TRBV9	TRBJ2-5	CASSVGSGKLETQYF
TRBV5-1	TRBJ2-7	CASSFLAGGPYEQYF
TRBV5-1	TRBJ1-1	CASSFGQYMNTEAFF
TRBV29-1	TRBJ2-6	CSVGVLPSGANVLTF
TRBV27	TRBJ2-2	CASSSSSGRHRELFF
TRBV6-9	TRBJ2-1	CASSHVAGVCNEQFF
TRBV7-2	TRBJ2-7	CASSRDSSSYEQYF
TRBV5-4	TRBJ1-1	CASSLGVRESEAFF
TRBV10-3	TRBJ2-7	CAIGGTSGYEQYF
TRBV18	TRBJ2-7	CASSPTLANEQYF
TRBV27	TRBJ2-7	CASSPRTSGRAWYEQYF
TRBV18	TRBJ2-6	CASSRTWGKSSGANVLTF
TRBV19	TRBJ1-5	CASSLSGDQPQHF
TRBV28	TRBJ2-7	CASSFVSDPRGYEQYF
TRBV7-3	TRBJ2-1	CASSFTGLAEIYNEQFF
TRBV9	TRBJ2-6	CASSVRTGANVLTF
TRBV6-1	TRBJ2-1	CASSWTEMYNEQFF
TRBV7-9	TRBJ2-7	CASSLVTSFSSYEQYF
TRBV9	TRBJ2-1	CASSAWTSGRVEQFF
TRBV19	TRBJ2-3	CASSIEPTGGRDTQYF
TRBV9	TRBJ2-7	CASSVAGGGYEQYF
TRBV28	TRBJ1-2	CASLEGAEVYGYTF
TRBV18	TRBJ1-1	CASSSGGGRYTEAFF
TRBV6-6	TRBJ1-1	CASSPSPGNTEAFF
TRBV7-9	TRBJ2-7	CASSIDRGYEQYF
TRBV9	TRBJ2-2	CAASTGVDTGELFF
TRBV5-1	TRBJ2-7	CASSLAVLSSGSGEQYF
TRBV25-1	TRBJ2-7	CASSDDSYEQYF
TRBV5-1	TRBJ1-3	CASSFVQGAIGNTIYF
TRBV4-1	TRBJ2-6	CASSQDFLFGQGAGANVLTF
TRBV28	TRBJ1-5	CASTIDPGQGNQPQHF
TRBV19	TRBJ2-7	CASSRLTFYEQYF
TRBV19	TRBJ2-2	CASSIGPGRFGELFF
TRBV28	TRBJ2-3	CASSPDAGTSGSTDTQYF
TRBV28	TRBJ2-4	CASSSTLAKNIQYF
TRBV10-1	TRBJ2-7	CASSESVGTSGRNYEQYF
TRBV5-4	TRBJ2-1	CASSPRQSNEQFF